This T cell receptor (beta chain) is drawn from a study of OX40 agonist ivuxolimab in advanced cancers. Profiling relied on immunoSEQ multiplex PCR, and the TCRdb table lists in-frame clones only, not all of them. The sample gives about 70,000 clones, about four fifths of which show up once; 5.5% to 8.5% is in the top ten. Blood got drawn at baseline, again on cycle 4 day 1, and then on cycle 7 day 1. Trimming took off 7 bases at V and 5 bases at J, with 15 bases between the two ends. The CDR3 runs to 13 residues. Germline V gene lookup returns CDR1 SGHNT and CDR2 YYREEE (reference sequence). The clonotype comes from an adult with an advanced solid tumor such as melanoma, head and neck, liver or kidney cancer. The source was CD4+ or CD8+ T cells sorted from blood, collected in a trial of the OX40 agonist ivuxolimab. The rearrangement uses TRBV5-4 and TRBJ1-1; D remains unclear. CDR3 nucleotides: TGTGCCAGCCGCTCTGGGGAAGATACTGAAGCTTTCTTT. Its translation: CASRSGEDTEAFF.